Sequencing of this TCR beta chain was carried out in a study of blood T cell repertoires in COVID-19. From germline, CDR1 is WNHNN and CDR2 SYGVQD (reference sequence). Trimming pared 6 bases from V and 4 bases from J, leaving 12 bases between. The CDR3 has 14 residues. This clone has just a few counts. Produced via immunoSEQ multiplex PCR; TCRdb's table is partial and in-frame only. Of 40,000 or so clones detected, 88% appear once; the ten largest clones hold around an eighth. The TCR originated in a human donor in a cohort sampled during active COVID-19. The genes are TRBV10-1 and TRBJ2-2, with a possible D match to TRBD2 (5 bases). Sequencing was done on a sample of peripheral blood. CDR3 sequence reads: CASRERAGTGELFF. In nucleotides, the CDR3 is TGCGCCAGCAGAGAAAGGGCGGGCACCGGGGAGCTGTTTTTT.